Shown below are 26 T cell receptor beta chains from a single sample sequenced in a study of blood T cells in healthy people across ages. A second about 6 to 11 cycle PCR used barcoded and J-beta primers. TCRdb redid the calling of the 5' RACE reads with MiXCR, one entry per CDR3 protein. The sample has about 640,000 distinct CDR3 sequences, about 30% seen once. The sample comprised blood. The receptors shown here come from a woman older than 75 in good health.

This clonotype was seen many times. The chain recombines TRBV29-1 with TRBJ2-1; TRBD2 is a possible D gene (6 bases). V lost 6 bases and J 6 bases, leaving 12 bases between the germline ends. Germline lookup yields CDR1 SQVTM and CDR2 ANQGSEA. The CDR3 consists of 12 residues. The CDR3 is CSVEGLPNEQFF. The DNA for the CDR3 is TGCAGCGTAGAGGGACTTCCCAATGAGCAGTTCTTC.

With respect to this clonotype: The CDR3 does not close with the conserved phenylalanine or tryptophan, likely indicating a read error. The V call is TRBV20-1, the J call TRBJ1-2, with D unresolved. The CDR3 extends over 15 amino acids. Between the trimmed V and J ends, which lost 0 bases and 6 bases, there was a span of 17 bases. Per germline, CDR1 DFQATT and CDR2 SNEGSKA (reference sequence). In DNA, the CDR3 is TGCAGTGCTAGAGAGCCGCCGGGAAAGGGCAATGGCTACACCTCC. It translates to CSAREPPGKGNGYTS.

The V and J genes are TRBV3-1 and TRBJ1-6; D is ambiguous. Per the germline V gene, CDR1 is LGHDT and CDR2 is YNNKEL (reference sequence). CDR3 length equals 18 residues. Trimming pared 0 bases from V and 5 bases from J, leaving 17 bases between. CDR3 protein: CASSQERGKGRDNSPLHF. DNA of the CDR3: TGTGCCAGCAGCCAAGAAAGAGGGAAAGGGAGAGATAATTCACCCCTCCACTTT.

CDR3 bases: TGCGCCAGCAGCCAAGAAGGCGGTGGGGTAGGCTACACCTTC. Residues: CASSQEGGGVGYTF. The gene calls are TRBV4-1 and TRBJ1-2, with D unclear. CDR1 is MGHRA, CDR2 YSYEKL, per germline. Trimming pared 0 bases from V and 8 bases from J, leaving 13 bases between. This CDR3 has 14 residues.

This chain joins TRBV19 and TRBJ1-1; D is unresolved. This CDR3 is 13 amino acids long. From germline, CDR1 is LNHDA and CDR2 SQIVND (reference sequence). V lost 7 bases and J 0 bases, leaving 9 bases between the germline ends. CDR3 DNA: TGTGCCAGTACTGTCAGATTGAACACTGAAGCTTTCTTT. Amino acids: CASTVRLNTEAFF.

CDR3 sequence reads: CASSLAVSATGELFF. The DNA for the CDR3 is TGCGCCAGCAGCTTGGCCGTTTCTGCCACCGGGGAGCTGTTTTTT. The chain couples TRBV5-1 to TRBJ2-2; unclear D gene. Trimming cost V 0 bases and J 4 bases, with 10 bases left between them. The CDR3 has 15 residues. Germline CDR1 is SGHRS and CDR2 is YFSETQ.

The CDR3 region has the DNA TGTGCCAGCAGTAACCTCCAGAATCAGCCCCAGCATTTT. Translated, it gives CASSNLQNQPQHF. The V and J genes are TRBV6-2 or TRBV6-3 and TRBJ1-5; D not resolved. Trimming took 5 bases from V and 4 from J, leaving 9 bases between them. The CDR3 extends over 13 amino acids. Germline V gene data show CDR1 as MNHEY and CDR2 as SVGEGT.

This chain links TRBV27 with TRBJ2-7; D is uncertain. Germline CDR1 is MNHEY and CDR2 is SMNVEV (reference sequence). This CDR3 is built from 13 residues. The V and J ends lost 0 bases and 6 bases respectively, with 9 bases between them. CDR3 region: CASSLSGYAEQYF. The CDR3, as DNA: TGTGCCAGCAGTTTATCCGGGTACGCCGAGCAGTACTTC.

In DNA, the CDR3 is TGTGCCAGCAGTTACATAGGAACTGAAGCTTTCTTT. Its translation is CASSYIGTEAFF. The rearrangement links TRBV6-2 or TRBV6-3 to TRBJ1-1, with unresolved D. Germline V CDR1 and CDR2: MNHEY, SVGEGT. Trimming pared 2 bases from V and 5 bases from J, leaving 6 bases between. CDR3 length: 12 residues.

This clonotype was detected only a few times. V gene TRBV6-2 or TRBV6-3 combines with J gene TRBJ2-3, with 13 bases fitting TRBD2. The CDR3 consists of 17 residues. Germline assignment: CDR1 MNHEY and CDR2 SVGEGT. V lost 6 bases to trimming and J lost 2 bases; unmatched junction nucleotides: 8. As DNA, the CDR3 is TGTGCCAGCAGCTTCACTAGCGGGGGGGTTTCCACAGATACGCAGTATTTT. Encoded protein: CASSFTSGGVSTDTQYF.

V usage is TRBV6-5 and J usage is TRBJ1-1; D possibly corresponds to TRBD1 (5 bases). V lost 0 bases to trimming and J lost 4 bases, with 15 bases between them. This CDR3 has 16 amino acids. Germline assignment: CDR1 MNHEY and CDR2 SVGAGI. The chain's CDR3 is CASSYSGLAGSTEAFF. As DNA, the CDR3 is TGTGCCAGCAGTTACTCGGGACTGGCAGGGAGCACTGAAGCTTTCTTT.

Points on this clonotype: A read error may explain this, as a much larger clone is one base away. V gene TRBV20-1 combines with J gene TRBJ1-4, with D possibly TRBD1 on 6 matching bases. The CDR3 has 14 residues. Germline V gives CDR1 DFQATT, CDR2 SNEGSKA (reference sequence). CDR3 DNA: TGCAGTGCTGGCAACAGGGAGGGTAATGAAAAACGGTTTTTT. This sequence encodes CSAGNREGNEKRFF.

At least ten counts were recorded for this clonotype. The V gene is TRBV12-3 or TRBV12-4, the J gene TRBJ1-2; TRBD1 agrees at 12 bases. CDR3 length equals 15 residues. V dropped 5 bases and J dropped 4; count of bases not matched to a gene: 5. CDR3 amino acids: CASSPGTGGTYGYTF. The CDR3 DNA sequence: TGTGCCAGCAGTCCCGGGACAGGGGGCACCTATGGCTACACCTTC.

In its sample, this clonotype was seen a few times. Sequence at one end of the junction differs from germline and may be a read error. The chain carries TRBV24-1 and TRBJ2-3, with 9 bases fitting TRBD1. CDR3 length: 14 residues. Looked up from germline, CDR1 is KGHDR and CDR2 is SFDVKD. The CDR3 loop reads CATGQGRSTDTRYF. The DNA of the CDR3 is TGTGCCACCGGACAGGGGAGAAGCACAGATACGCGGTATTTT.

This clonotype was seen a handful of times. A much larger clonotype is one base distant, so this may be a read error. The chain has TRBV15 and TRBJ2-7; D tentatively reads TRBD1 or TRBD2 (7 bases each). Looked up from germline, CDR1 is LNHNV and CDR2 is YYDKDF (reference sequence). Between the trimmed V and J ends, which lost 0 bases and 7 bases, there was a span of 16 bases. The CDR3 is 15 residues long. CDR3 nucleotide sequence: TGTGCCACCAGCAGAGATTGGCAGGGGGGGGGAGAGCAGTACTTC. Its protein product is CATSRDWQGGGEQYF. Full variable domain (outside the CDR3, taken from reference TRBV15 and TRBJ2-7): DAMVIQNPRYQVTQFGKPVTLSCSQTLNHNVMYWYQQKSSQAPKLLFHYYDKDFNNEADTPDNFQSRRPNTSFCFLDIRSPGLGDTAMYLCATSRDWQGGGEQYFGPGTRLTVT.

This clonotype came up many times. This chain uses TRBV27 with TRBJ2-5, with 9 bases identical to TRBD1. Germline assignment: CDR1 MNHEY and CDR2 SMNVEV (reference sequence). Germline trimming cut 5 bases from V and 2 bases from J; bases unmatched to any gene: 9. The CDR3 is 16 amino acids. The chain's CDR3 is CASSQIMGQGQETQYF. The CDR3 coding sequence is TGTGCCAGCAGTCAGATTATGGGACAGGGACAAGAGACCCAGTACTTC.

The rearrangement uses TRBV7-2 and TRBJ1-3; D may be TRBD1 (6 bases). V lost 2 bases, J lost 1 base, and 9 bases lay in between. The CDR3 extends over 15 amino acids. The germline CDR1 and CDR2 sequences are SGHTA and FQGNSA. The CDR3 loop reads CASSLRGQSGNTIYF. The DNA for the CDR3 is TGTGCCAGCAGCTTACGAGGACAGTCTGGAAACACCATATATTTT. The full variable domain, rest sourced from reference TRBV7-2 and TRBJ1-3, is GAGVSQSPSNKVTEKGKDVELRCDPISGHTALYWYRQSLGQGLEFLIYFQGNSAPDKSGLPSDRFSAERTGGSVSTLTIQRTQQEDSAVYLCASSLRGQSGNTIYFGEGSWLTVV.

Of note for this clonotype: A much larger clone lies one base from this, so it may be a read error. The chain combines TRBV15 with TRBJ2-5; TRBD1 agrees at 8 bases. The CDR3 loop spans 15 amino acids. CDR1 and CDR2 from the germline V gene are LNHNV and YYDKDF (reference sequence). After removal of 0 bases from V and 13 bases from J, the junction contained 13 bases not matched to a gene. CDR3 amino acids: CATSRDSGRGHERYF. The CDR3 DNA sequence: TGTGCCACCAGCAGAGATTCGGGCAGGGGGCACGAGCGGTACTTC. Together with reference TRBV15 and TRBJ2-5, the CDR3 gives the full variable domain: DAMVIQNPRYQVTQFGKPVTLSCSQTLNHNVMYWYQQKSSQAPKLLFHYYDKDFNNEADTPDNFQSRRPNTSFCFLDIRSPGLGDTAMYLCATSRDSGRGHERYFGPGTRLLVL.

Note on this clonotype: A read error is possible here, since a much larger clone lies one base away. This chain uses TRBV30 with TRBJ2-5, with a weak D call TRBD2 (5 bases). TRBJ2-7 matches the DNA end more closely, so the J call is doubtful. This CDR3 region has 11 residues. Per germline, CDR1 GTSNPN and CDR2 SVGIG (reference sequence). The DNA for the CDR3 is TGTGCCCGGTCGGACTTCCGCGAGCAGTACTTC. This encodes CARSDFREQYF.

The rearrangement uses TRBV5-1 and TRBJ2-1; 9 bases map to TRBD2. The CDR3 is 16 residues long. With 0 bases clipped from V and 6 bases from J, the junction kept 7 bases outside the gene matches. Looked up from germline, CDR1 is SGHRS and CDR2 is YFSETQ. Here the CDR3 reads CASSLARGGAGNEQFF. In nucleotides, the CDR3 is TGCGCCAGCAGCTTGGCCCGCGGGGGGGCCGGCAATGAGCAGTTCTTC.

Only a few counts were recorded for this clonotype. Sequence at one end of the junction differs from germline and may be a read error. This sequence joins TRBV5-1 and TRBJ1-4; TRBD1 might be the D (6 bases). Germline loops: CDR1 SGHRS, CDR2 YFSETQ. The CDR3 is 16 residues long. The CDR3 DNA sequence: TGCGCCAGCGGCTTGGCCTTGACAGGCGGGAGTGAAAAACTGTTTTTT. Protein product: CASGLALTGGSEKLFF.

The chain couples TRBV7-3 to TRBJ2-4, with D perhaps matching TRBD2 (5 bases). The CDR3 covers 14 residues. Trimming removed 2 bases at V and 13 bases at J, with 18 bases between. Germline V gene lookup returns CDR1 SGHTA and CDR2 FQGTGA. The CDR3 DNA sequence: TGTGCCAGCAGCTTATTGGCGGGTTCCTACGGGCAGTACTTC. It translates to CASSLLAGSYGQYF.

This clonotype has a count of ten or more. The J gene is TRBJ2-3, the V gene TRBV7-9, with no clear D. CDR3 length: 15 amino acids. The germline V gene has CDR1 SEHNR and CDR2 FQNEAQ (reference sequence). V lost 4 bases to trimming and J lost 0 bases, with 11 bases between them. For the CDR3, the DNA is TGTGCCAGCAGCTCCCTAGTCCTGAGCACAGATACGCAGTATTTT. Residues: CASSSLVLSTDTQYF.

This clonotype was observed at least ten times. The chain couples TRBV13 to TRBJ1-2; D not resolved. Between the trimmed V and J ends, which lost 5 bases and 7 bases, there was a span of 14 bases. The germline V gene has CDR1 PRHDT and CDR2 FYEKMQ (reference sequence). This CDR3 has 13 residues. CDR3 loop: CASSEPLSRGYTF. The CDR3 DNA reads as TGTGCCAGCAGCGAGCCCCTTTCTCGTGGCTACACCTTC.

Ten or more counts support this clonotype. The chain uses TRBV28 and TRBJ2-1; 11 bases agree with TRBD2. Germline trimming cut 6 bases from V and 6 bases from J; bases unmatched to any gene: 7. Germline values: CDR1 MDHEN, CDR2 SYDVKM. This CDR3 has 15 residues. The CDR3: CASSLSGGDTNEQFF. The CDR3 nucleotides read TGTGCCAGCAGCCTTAGCGGGGGGGATACCAATGAGCAGTTCTTC.

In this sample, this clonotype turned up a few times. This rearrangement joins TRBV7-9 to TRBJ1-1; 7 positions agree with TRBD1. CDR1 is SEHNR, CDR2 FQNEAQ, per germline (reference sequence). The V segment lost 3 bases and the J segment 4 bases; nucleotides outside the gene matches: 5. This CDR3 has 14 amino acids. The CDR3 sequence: CASSFEGAFTEAFF. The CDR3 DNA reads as TGTGCCAGCAGCTTCGAGGGGGCGTTCACTGAAGCTTTCTTT.